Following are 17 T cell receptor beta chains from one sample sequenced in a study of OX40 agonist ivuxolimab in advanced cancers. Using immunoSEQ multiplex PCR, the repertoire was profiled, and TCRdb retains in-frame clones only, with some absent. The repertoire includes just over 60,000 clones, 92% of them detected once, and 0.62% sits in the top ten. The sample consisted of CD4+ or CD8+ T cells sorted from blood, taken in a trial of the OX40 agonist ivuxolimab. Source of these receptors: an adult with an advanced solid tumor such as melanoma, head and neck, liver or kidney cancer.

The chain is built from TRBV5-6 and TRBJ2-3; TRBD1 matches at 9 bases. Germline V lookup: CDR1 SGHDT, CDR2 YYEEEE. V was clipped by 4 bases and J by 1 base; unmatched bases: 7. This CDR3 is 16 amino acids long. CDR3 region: CASSLRDRVGTDTQYF. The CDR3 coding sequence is TGTGCCAGCAGCCTGAGGGACAGGGTCGGCACAGATACGCAGTATTTT.

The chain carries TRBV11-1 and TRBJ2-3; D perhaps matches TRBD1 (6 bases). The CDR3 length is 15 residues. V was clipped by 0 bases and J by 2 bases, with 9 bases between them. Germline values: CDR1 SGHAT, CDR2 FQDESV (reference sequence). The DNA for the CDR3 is TGTGCCAGCAGCTTAGCGGGGGACAACACAGATACGCAGTATTTT. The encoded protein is CASSLAGDNTDTQYF.

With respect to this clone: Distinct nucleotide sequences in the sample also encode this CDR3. The CDR3 DNA follows: TGTGCCAGCAGCACGACAGCCCTCAGAGATTCACCCCTCCACTTT. Its translation: CASSTTALRDSPLHF. The chain combines TRBV5-4 with TRBJ1-6, with D possibly TRBD1 on 5 matching bases. The CDR3 is 15 residues long. V was cut by 4 bases and J by 8 bases, with 16 bases left in between. Germline V gene lookup returns CDR1 SGHNT and CDR2 YYREEE (reference sequence).

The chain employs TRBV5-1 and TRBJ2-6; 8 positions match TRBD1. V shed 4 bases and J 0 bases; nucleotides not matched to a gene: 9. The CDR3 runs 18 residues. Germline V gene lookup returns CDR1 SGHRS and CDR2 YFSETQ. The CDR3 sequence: CASSPRTGNPSGANVLTF. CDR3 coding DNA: TGCGCCAGCAGCCCTCGGACAGGGAACCCCTCTGGGGCCAACGTCCTGACTTTC.

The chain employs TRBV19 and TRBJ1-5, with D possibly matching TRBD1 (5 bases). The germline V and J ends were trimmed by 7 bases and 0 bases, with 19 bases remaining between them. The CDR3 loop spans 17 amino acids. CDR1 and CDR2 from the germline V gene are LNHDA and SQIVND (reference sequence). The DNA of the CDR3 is TGTGCCAGTACGAACCAGGGCAGTCCAAATAGCAATCAGCCCCAGCATTTT. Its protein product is CASTNQGSPNSNQPQHF.

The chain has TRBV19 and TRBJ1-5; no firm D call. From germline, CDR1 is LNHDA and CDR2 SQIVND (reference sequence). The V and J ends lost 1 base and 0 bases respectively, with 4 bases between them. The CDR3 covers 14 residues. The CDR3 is CASSIVASNQPQHF. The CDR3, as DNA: TGTGCCAGTAGTATAGTCGCTAGCAATCAGCCCCAGCATTTT.

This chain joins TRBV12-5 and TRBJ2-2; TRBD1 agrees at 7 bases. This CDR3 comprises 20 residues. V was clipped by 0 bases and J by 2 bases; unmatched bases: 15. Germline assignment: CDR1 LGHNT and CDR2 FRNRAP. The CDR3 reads CASGLVTRGFLAANTGELFF. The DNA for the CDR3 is TGTGCTAGTGGTTTGGTAACCAGGGGGTTCTTGGCGGCAAACACCGGGGAGCTGTTTTTT. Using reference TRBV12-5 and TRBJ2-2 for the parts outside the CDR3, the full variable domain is DARVTQTPRHKVTEMGQEVTMRCQPILGHNTVFWYRQTMMQGLELLAYFRNRAPLDDSGMPKDRFSAEMPDATLATLKIQPSEPRDSAVYFCASGLVTRGFLAANTGELFFGEGSRLTVL.

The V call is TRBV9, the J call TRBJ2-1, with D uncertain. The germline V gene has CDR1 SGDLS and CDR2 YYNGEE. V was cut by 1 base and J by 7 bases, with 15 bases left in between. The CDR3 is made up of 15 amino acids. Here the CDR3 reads CASSVMSEAPNEQFF. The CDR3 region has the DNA TGTGCCAGCAGCGTAATGAGTGAGGCCCCAAATGAGCAGTTCTTC.

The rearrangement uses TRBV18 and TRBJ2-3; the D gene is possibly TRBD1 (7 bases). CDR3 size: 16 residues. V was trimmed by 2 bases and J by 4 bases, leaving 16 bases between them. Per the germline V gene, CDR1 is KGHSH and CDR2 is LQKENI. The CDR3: CASSPEGAEGSDTQYF. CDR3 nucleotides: TGTGCCAGCTCACCAGAGGGGGCGGAGGGATCAGATACGCAGTATTTT.

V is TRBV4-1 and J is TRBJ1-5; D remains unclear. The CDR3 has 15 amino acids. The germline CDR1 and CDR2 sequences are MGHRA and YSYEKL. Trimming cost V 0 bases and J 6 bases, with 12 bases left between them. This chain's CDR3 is CASSQENGGIQPQHF. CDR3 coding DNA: TGCGCCAGCAGCCAAGAGAACGGAGGAATTCAGCCCCAGCATTTT.

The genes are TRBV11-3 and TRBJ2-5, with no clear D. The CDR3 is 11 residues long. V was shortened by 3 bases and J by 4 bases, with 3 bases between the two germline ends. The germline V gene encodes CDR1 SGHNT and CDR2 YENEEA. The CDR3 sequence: CASSFVETQYF. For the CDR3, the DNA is TGTGCCAGCAGCTTCGTAGAGACCCAGTACTTC.

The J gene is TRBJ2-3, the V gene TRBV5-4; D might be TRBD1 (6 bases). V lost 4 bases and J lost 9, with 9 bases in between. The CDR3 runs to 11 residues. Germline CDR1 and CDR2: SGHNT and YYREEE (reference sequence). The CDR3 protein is CASSAQGTQYF. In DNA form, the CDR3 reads TGTGCCAGCAGCGCACAGGGAACGCAGTATTTT.

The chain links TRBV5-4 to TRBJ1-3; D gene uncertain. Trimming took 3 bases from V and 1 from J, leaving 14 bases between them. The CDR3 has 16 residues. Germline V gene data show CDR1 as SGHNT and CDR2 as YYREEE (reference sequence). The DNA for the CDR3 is TGTGCCAGCAGCTGGGAGGTCGGGCTGTCTGGAAACACCATATATTTT. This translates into CASSWEVGLSGNTIYF.

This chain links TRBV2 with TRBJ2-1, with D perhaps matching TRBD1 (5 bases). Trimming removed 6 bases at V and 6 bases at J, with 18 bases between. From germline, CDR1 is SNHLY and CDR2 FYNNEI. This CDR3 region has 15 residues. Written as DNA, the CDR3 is TGTGCCAGCAGCCAAGGGGCCCCGTCCAGCAATGAGCAGTTCTTC. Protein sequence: CASSQGAPSSNEQFF.

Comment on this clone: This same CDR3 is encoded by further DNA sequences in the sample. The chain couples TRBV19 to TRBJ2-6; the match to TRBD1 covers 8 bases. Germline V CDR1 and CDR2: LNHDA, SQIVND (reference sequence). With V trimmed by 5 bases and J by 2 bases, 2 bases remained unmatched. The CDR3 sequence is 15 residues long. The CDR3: CASSPDRAGANVLTF. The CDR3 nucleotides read TGTGCCAGTAGTCCGGACAGGGCTGGGGCCAACGTCCTGACTTTC. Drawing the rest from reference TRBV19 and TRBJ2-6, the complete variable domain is DGGITQSPKYLFRKEGQNVTLSCEQNLNHDAMYWYRQDPGQGLRLIYYSQIVNDFQKGDIAEGYSVSREKKESFPLTVTSAQKNPTAFYLCASSPDRAGANVLTFGAGSRLTVL.

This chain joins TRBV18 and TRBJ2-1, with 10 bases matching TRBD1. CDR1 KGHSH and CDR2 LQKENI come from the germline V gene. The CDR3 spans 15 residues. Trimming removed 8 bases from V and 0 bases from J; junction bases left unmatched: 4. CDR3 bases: TGTGCCAGCCAAGGACAGGGGGGCTCCTACAATGAGCAGTTCTTC. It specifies CASQGQGGSYNEQFF.

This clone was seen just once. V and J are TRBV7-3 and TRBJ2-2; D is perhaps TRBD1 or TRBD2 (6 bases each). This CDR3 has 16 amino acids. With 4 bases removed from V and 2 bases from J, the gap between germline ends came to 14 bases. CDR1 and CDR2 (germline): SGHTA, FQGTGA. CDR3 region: CASSSGGGPNTGELFF. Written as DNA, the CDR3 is TGTGCCAGCAGCTCCGGAGGGGGACCTAACACCGGGGAGCTGTTTTTT.